The source of this T cell receptor (beta chain) is a study of T cells after yellow fever vaccination. This clonotype was seen ten or more times. TCRdb analysed the 5' RACE reads with MiXCR anew, one entry per CDR3 protein. The data contain roughly 120,000 distinct CDR3 sequences, 7.2% of them seen just once; the ten biggest clones take up around 2.6%. The sequence was collected from a man aged 18 to 30 who received the YFV17D yellow fever vaccine. The sample consisted of CD4+ T cells sorted from PBMCs, taken more than 40 days after the first yellow fever vaccination.

The CDR3 region is CASSPGQGGGYTF. In nucleotides, the CDR3 is TGTGCCAGCAGCCCGGGACAGGGAGGCGGCTACACCTTC. J is TRBJ1-2 and V is TRBV28, with 9 bases lining up with TRBD1. Germline V gene lookup returns CDR1 MDHEN and CDR2 SYDVKM. V was pared by 6 bases and J by 8 bases, with 7 bases of the junction left unmatched. This CDR3 region has 13 residues.